The rows below give T cell receptor beta chains drawn from one sample of a study of cytomegalovirus exposure and HLA in healthy donors. Only in-frame clones appear in the TCRdb table, and some are missing; sequencing was by immunoSEQ multiplex PCR. The data show over 150,000 clones, about 86% seen once. The sequencing sample was made of PBMCs. These receptors all stem from a man aged 18-30 years in good health and CMV-seropositive. The CDR3 runs from the conserved cysteine through the conserved F or W. D genes are given only for firm matches. Some rows have no size entry. The others give once, few or many, or a class for an expanded clone.

CDR3 | DNA | J | D | V | size
CASSPERINEKLFF | TGTGCCAGCTCACCAGAGAGGATTAATGAAAAACTGTTTTTT | TRBJ1-4 | . | TRBV18 | .
CASSQAGDRGRAEYF | TGCGCCAGCAGCCAAGCTGGGGACAGGGGACGAGCCGAGTACTTC | TRBJ2-4 | TRBD1 | TRBV4-3 | once
CAWAPPLAGVVQETQYF | TGTGCCTGGGCCCCCCCCCTAGCGGGAGTAGTTCAAGAGACCCAGTACTTC | TRBJ2-5 | TRBD2 | TRBV30 | .
CASSFTGPNYGYTF | TGTGCCAGCAGTTTCACAGGTCCTAACTATGGCTACACCTTC | TRBJ1-2 | . | TRBV25-1 | .
CASSTGTGNGYTF | TGTGCCAGCTCCACAGGGACGGGGAATGGCTACACCTTC | TRBJ1-2 | . | TRBV27 | .
CASSQDRTLGTDTQYF | TGCGCCAGCAGCCAAGATAGGACTCTCGGCACAGATACGCAGTATTTT | TRBJ2-3 | . | TRBV4-3 | .
CASSPSPGGGSLYGYTF | TGTGCCAGCAGCCCGTCCCCCGGGGGAGGGTCCCTCTATGGCTACACCTTC | TRBJ1-2 | . | TRBV7-9 | few
CSGEQGILTEAFF | TGCAGCGGGGAACAGGGGATCCTCACTGAAGCTTTCTTT | TRBJ1-1 | TRBD1 | TRBV29-1 | .
CASRAGQVNQPQHF | TGTGCCAGCAGGGCGGGGCAAGTGAATCAGCCCCAGCATTTT | TRBJ1-5 | . | TRBV6-9 | few
CASSVGTGAGGSVGELFF | TGTGCCAGCAGCGTAGGAACCGGGGCAGGGGGCTCGGTCGGGGAGCTGTTTTTT | TRBJ2-2 | TRBD1 | TRBV9 | .
CASSSGTVTDTQYF | TGTGCCAGCAGCTCCGGGACTGTCACAGATACGCAGTATTTT | TRBJ2-3 | . | TRBV7-3 | .
CASSLGGTVREKLFF | TGTGCCAGCAGCTTAGGCGGTACAGTCAGGGAAAAACTGTTTTTT | TRBJ1-4 | . | TRBV13 | .
CASSRQGKRATNEKLFF | TGTGCCAGCTCCCGACAGGGGAAAAGGGCAACTAATGAAAAACTGTTTTTT | TRBJ1-4 | TRBD1 | TRBV18 | once
CASSPTDRAYGGYTF | TGTGCCAGCAGCCCCACCGACAGGGCCTACGGTGGCTACACCTTC | TRBJ1-2 | TRBD1 | TRBV7-2 | .
CASSPEGSYEQYF | TGTGCCAGCTCACCCGAGGGCTCCTACGAGCAGTACTTC | TRBJ2-7 | . | TRBV18 | .
CASSVSPTDTQYF | TGTGCCAGCAGCGTCTCTCCTACAGATACGCAGTATTTT | TRBJ2-3 | . | TRBV9 | .
CASSEGQLMNTEAFF | TGTGCCAGCAGCGAGGGACAGTTAATGAACACTGAAGCTTTCTTT | TRBJ1-1 | TRBD1 | TRBV9 | .
CSVDWGTGDNEQFF | TGCAGCGTAGATTGGGGGACAGGGGACAATGAGCAGTTCTTC | TRBJ2-1 | TRBD1 | TRBV29-1 | .
CASSNLGVYNSPLHF | TGCGCCAGCAGTAACCTCGGGGTGTATAATTCACCCCTCCACTTT | TRBJ1-6 | . | TRBV10-2 | .
CASSPGQGETQYF | TGTGCCAGCTCACCAGGCCAGGGGGAGACCCAGTACTTC | TRBJ2-5 | . | TRBV18 | .
CASSALRSAKNIQYF | TGTGCCAGCAGCGCGCTCCGGAGCGCCAAAAACATTCAGTACTTC | TRBJ2-4 | . | TRBV14 | .
CASSLGGRSTDTQYF | TGTGCCAGCAGCTTAGGGGGGCGTAGCACAGATACGCAGTATTTT | TRBJ2-3 | . | TRBV11-1 | .
CSVEDGTGDGYTF | TGCAGCGTTGAAGATGGGACAGGGGATGGCTACACCTTC | TRBJ1-2 | TRBD1 | TRBV29-1 | .
CAWRGHEAGAIYGYTF | TGTGCCTGGAGGGGACATGAGGCGGGGGCGATCTATGGCTACACCTTC | TRBJ1-2 | . | TRBV30 | .
CASSPRGDFNEQFF | TGTGCCAGCAGCCCACGGGGGGATTTCAATGAGCAGTTCTTC | TRBJ2-1 | TRBD2 | TRBV7-2 | .
CASRGTGVHEQYF | TGTGCCAGCAGGGGGACAGGGGTCCACGAGCAGTACTTC | TRBJ2-7 | TRBD1 | TRBV2 | .
CASSHTLTSRQYF | TGCGCCAGCAGCCATACCTTGACTAGCCGGCAGTATTTT | TRBJ2-3 | TRBD2 | TRBV4-3 | .
CASSKRSMAGGGNEQFF | TGTGCCAGCAGCAAACGTAGTATGGCGGGAGGGGGCAATGAGCAGTTCTTC | TRBJ2-1 | TRBD2 | TRBV5-4 | .
CASRQQGSTNEKLFF | TGTGCCAGCAGACAGCAGGGATCAACTAATGAAAAACTGTTTTTT | TRBJ1-4 | . | TRBV27 | .
CASSWTGQGRETQYF | TGTGCCAGCAGCTGGACGGGACAGGGGCGCGAGACCCAGTACTTC | TRBJ2-5 | TRBD1 | TRBV5-6 | .
CASSLGQGIPTEAFF | TGTGCCAGCAGTTTGGGACAGGGGATCCCCACTGAAGCTTTCTTT | TRBJ1-1 | TRBD1 | TRBV6-5 | .
CAWSVRRQGAIGELFF | TGTGCCTGGAGTGTACGGAGACAGGGGGCGATCGGGGAGCTGTTTTTT | TRBJ2-2 | TRBD1 | TRBV30 | .